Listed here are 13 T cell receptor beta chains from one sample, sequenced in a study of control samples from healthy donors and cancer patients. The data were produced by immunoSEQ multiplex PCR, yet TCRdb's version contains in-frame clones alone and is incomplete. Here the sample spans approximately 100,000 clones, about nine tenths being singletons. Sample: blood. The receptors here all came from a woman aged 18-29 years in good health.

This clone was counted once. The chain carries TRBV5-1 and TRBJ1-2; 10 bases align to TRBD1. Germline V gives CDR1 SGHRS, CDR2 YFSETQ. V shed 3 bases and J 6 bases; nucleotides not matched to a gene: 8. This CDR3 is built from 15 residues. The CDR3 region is CASSSTGTGVNGYTF. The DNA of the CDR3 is TGCGCCAGCAGCTCCACCGGGACAGGGGTGAATGGCTACACCTTC.

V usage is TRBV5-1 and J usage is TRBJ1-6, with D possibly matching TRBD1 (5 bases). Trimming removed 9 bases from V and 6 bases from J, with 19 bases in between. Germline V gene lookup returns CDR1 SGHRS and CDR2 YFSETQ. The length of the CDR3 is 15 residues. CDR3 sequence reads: CATSTGGLVNSPLHF. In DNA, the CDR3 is TGCGCCACCTCCACCGGGGGTTTAGTTAATTCACCCCTCCACTTT.

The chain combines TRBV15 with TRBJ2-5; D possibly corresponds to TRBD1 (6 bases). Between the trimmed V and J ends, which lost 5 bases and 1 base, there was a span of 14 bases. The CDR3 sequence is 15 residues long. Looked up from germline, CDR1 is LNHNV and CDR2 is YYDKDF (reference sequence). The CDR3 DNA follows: TGTGCCACCAGCGGGACATGGCCAGTCCAAGAGACCCAGTACTTC. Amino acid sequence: CATSGTWPVQETQYF.

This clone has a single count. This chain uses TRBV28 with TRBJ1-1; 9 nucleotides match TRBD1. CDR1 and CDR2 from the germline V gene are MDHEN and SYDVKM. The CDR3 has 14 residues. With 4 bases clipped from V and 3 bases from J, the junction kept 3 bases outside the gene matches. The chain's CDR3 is CASSSRDRDTEAFF. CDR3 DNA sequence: TGTGCCAGCAGTTCTCGGGACAGGGACACTGAAGCTTTCTTT.

The CDR3: CSVLAGTGLGGYTF. The CDR3 DNA reads TGCAGCGTCCTAGCCGGGACAGGGCTGGGGGGCTACACCTTC. The V and J genes are TRBV29-1 and TRBJ1-2; 9 bases agree with TRBD1. Germline CDR1 SQVTM, CDR2 ANQGSEA. The CDR3 runs 14 residues. V lost 6 bases and J lost 8; bases outside the gene matches: 13. Full variable domain (outside the CDR3, taken from reference TRBV29-1 and TRBJ1-2): SAVISQKPSRDICQRGTSLTIQCQVDSQVTMMFWYRQQPGQSLTLIATANQGSEATYESGFVIDKFPISRPNLTFSTLTVSNMSPEDSSIYLCSVLAGTGLGGYTFGSGTRLTVV.

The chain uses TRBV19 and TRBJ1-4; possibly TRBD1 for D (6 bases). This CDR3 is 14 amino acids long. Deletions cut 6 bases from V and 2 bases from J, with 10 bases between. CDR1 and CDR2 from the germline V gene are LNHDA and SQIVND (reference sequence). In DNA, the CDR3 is TGTGCCAGTAGCAGGGGTGGCACTAATGAAAAACTGTTTTTT. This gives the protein CASSRGGTNEKLFF.

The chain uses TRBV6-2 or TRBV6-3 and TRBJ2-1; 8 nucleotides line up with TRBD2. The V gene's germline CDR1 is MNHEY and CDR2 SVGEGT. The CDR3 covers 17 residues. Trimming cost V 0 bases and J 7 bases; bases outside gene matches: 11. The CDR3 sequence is CASSYSSVSGGRNEQFF. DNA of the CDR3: TGTGCCAGCAGTTACTCGAGCGTCAGCGGGGGAAGGAATGAGCAGTTCTTC.

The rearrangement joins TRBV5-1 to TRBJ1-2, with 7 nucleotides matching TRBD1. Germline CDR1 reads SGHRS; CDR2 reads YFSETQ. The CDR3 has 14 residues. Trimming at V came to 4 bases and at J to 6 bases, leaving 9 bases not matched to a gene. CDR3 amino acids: CASSTIQGTDGYTF. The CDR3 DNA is TGCGCCAGCAGCACAATACAGGGGACAGATGGCTACACCTTC.

The CDR3 region is CASSPAGGPYEQYF. The CDR3 DNA reads TGTGCCAGCAGCCCTGCAGGGGGGCCCTACGAGCAGTACTTC. The chain uses TRBV3-1 (or the pseudogene TRBV3-2) and TRBJ2-7, with D possibly TRBD1 on 7 matching bases. CDR1 is LGHDT and CDR2 is YNNKEL in the germline V gene (reference sequence). V lost 4 bases and J 2 bases, leaving 12 bases between the germline ends. CDR3 length equals 14 residues.

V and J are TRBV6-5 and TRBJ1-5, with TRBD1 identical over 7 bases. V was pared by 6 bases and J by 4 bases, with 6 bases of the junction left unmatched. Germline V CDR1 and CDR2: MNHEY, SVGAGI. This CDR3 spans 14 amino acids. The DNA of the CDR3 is TGTGCCAGCAGCCTCAGGGGGGCAAATCAGCCCCAGCATTTT. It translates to CASSLRGANQPQHF.

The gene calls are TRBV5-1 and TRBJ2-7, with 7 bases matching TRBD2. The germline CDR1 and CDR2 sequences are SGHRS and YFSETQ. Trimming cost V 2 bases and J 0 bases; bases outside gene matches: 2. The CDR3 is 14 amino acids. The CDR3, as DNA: TGCGCCAGCAGCTTCGGGACTATCTCCTACGAGCAGTACTTC. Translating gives CASSFGTISYEQYF. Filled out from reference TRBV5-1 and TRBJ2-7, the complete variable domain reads KAGVTQTPRYLIKTRGQQVTLSCSPISGHRSVSWYQQTPGQGLQFLFEYFSETQRNKGNFPGRFSGRQFSNSRSEMNVSTLELGDSALYLCASSFGTISYEQYFGPGTRLTVT.

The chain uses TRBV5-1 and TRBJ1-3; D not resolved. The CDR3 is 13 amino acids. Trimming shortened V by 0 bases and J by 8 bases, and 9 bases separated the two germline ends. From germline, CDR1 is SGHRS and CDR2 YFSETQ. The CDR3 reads CASSLGLGDTIYF. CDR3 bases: TGCGCCAGCAGCTTGGGCCTTGGGGACACCATATATTTT.

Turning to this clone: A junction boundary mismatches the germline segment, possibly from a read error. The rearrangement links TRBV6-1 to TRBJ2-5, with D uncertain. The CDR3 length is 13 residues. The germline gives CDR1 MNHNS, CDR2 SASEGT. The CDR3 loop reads CASSEQDQGTQYF. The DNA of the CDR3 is TGTGCCAGCAGTGAGCAGGACCAAGGGACCCAGTACTTC.